The 23 T cell receptor beta chains below were found in one sample sequenced in a study of blood T cell repertoires in COVID-19. Measured with immunoSEQ multiplex PCR; TCRdb has only the in-frame clones, and not every one. The sample includes 30,000 to 40,000 clones, over 75% of them seen just once. The sample taken for sequencing was peripheral blood. The receptors come from a man between 65 and 80 years old with active COVID-19.

This sequence joins TRBV19 and TRBJ2-7; 8 bases are a match to TRBD2. The V segment lost 4 bases and the J segment 0 bases; nucleotides outside the gene matches: 11. Per the germline V gene, CDR1 is LNHDA and CDR2 is SQIVND (reference sequence). This CDR3 region has 17 residues. This chain's CDR3 is CASSTNGRGESSYEQYF. In DNA, the CDR3 is TGTGCCAGTAGTACTAACGGGCGGGGGGAGAGCTCCTACGAGCAGTACTTC. Filled out from reference TRBV19 and TRBJ2-7, the complete variable domain reads DGGITQSPKYLFRKEGQNVTLSCEQNLNHDAMYWYRQDPGQGLRLIYYSQIVNDFQKGDIAEGYSVSREKKESFPLTVTSAQKNPTAFYLCASSTNGRGESSYEQYFGPGTRLTVT.

Written as DNA, the CDR3 is TGTGCCAGTAGTCTCACCCCGGACAGCTATGGCTACACCTTC. As protein: CASSLTPDSYGYTF. This rearrangement joins TRBV19 to TRBJ1-2, with D perhaps TRBD1 (6 bases). The CDR3 covers 14 residues. The germline gives CDR1 LNHDA, CDR2 SQIVND (reference sequence). V lost 5 bases to trimming and J lost 4 bases, with 14 bases between them.

The rearrangement joins TRBV2 to TRBJ1-1, with 11 bases fitting TRBD1. V shed 6 bases and J 4 bases; nucleotides not matched to a gene: 4. This CDR3 has 14 amino acids. In germline, CDR1 is SNHLY, CDR2 FYNNEI. In DNA, the CDR3 is TGTGCCAGCAGCAAAGGGACAGGGGGCACTGAAGCTTTCTTT. It is translated as CASSKGTGGTEAFF.

V usage is TRBV19 and J usage is TRBJ1-4; D unclear. Trimming pared 3 bases from V and 3 bases from J, leaving 17 bases between. The CDR3 runs to 17 residues. Germline values: CDR1 LNHDA, CDR2 SQIVND (reference sequence). CDR3 residues: CASSMPNNPAANEKLFF. CDR3 coding DNA: TGTGCCAGTAGTATGCCAAATAATCCGGCGGCTAATGAAAAACTGTTTTTT.

The V and J genes are TRBV5-6 and TRBJ1-6, with D uncertain. Deletions cut 2 bases from V and 8 bases from J, with 17 bases between. The germline V gene encodes CDR1 SGHDT and CDR2 YYEEEE. This CDR3 is 16 amino acids long. The CDR3: CASSFRPSVWDSPLHF. The CDR3 DNA reads as TGTGCCAGCAGCTTTCGACCGAGCGTCTGGGATTCACCCCTCCACTTT.

The V call is TRBV7-8, the J call TRBJ2-3; 9 nucleotides match TRBD2. The CDR3 runs 16 residues. Per the germline V gene, CDR1 is SGHVS and CDR2 is FQNEAQ. V was clipped by 5 bases and J by 2 bases; unmatched bases: 8. The CDR3 DNA is TGTGCCAGCAGCCCCCGGGCTAGCGGGATCACAGATACGCAGTATTTT. Its protein product is CASSPRASGITDTQYF.

The chain has TRBV4-2 and TRBJ2-5; TRBD1 agrees at 7 bases. CDR3 size: 16 residues. From germline, CDR1 is LGHNA and CDR2 YNFKEQ. Trimming at V came to 0 bases and at J to 2 bases, leaving 6 bases not matched to a gene. CDR3 loop: CASSQDGTALQETQYF. For the CDR3, the DNA is TGTGCCAGCAGCCAAGATGGGACAGCGCTACAAGAGACCCAGTACTTC.

J is TRBJ2-4 and V is TRBV4-2; D may be TRBD1 (6 bases). CDR1 and CDR2 (germline): LGHNA, YNFKEQ. Deletions cut 8 bases from V and 9 bases from J, with 26 bases between. The CDR3 length is 16 residues. For the CDR3, the DNA is TGTGCCAGCCGCCCCGGGCTGGGGGCGGCCGACCCCATTCAGTACTTC. Its translation: CASRPGLGAADPIQYF.

The chain couples TRBV5-4 to TRBJ2-7; 7 nucleotides line up with TRBD2. The ends lost 3 bases at V and 6 bases at J; junction bases unmatched: 12. The V gene's germline CDR1 is SGHNT and CDR2 YYREEE (reference sequence). The CDR3 extends over 15 amino acids. The CDR3 loop is CASSWGGFTRFEQYF. As DNA, the CDR3 is TGTGCCAGCAGCTGGGGGGGATTTACTAGATTCGAGCAGTACTTC.

The count of this clone is one. This chain uses TRBV6-5 with TRBJ2-3; TRBD1 agrees at 10 bases. The CDR3 spans 15 residues. Unmatched junction bases numbered 3, after V lost 6 bases and J lost 0 bases. From germline, CDR1 is MNHEY and CDR2 SVGAGI. The CDR3 nucleotides read TGTGCCAGCAGAGGGGACAGGGGAAGCACAGATACGCAGTATTTT. It codes for CASRGDRGSTDTQYF.

V is TRBV7-9 and J is TRBJ2-7; 7 bases fit TRBD2. This CDR3 contains 17 residues. Germline lookup yields CDR1 SEHNR and CDR2 FQNEAQ (reference sequence). V lost 2 bases, J lost 2 bases, and 12 bases stayed unmatched. As DNA, the CDR3 is TGTGCCAGCAGCTTAATCCCTCAGTCGGGAGGCCCCTACGAGCAGTACTTC. Translated: CASSLIPQSGGPYEQYF.

This chain links TRBV24-1 with TRBJ2-1; TRBD2 agrees at 7 bases. The V and J ends lost 1 base and 8 bases, in that order; junction bases with no gene match: 10. CDR3 length: 16 residues. Germline V lookup: CDR1 KGHDR, CDR2 SFDVKD. The CDR3 DNA follows: TGTGCCACCAGTGATTTTGGATTCCGGGGGGAGGATGAGCAGTTCTTC. This codes for CATSDFGFRGEDEQFF.

This chain connects TRBV7-8 to TRBJ1-1, with a tentative D call TRBD1 (6 bases). The CDR3 spans 15 residues. V was clipped by 5 bases and J by 3 bases, with 16 bases between them. Germline V gene data show CDR1 as SGHVS and CDR2 as FQNEAQ. The CDR3 is CASSGASAGDTEAFF. In DNA, the CDR3 is TGTGCCAGCAGCGGGGCCTCGGCAGGGGACACTGAAGCTTTCTTT.

This clone has more than one count but fewer than ten. The chain recombines TRBV4-3 with TRBJ2-7, with 10 positions matching TRBD1. With 3 bases clipped from V and 4 bases from J, the junction kept 6 bases outside the gene matches. The CDR3 length is 15 residues. CDR1 is LGHNA and CDR2 is YSLEER in the germline V gene. The CDR3 reads CASSQRTGGSYEQYF. In DNA form, the CDR3 reads TGCGCCAGCAGCCAGAGGACAGGGGGGTCGTACGAGCAGTACTTC.

The rearrangement joins TRBV9 to TRBJ1-1; D is unresolved. CDR1 is SGDLS and CDR2 is YYNGEE in the germline V gene. Trimming shortened V by 0 bases and J by 1 base, and 10 bases separated the two germline ends. The CDR3 covers 15 residues. This chain's CDR3 is CASSVVGSKNTEAFF. The CDR3 DNA reads as TGTGCCAGCAGCGTAGTGGGCAGCAAGAACACTGAAGCTTTCTTT.

J is TRBJ2-3 and V is TRBV5-1, with 7 bases that match TRBD1. V lost 2 bases, J lost 3 bases, and 3 bases stayed unmatched. The CDR3 loop spans 14 amino acids. Per the germline V gene, CDR1 is SGHRS and CDR2 is YFSETQ. This chain's CDR3 is CASSFGDSTDTQYF. The CDR3 DNA follows: TGCGCCAGCAGCTTTGGGGACAGTACAGATACGCAGTATTTT.

V and J are TRBV24-1 and TRBJ2-3; 8 bases match TRBD1. Per the germline V gene, CDR1 is KGHDR and CDR2 is SFDVKD. V dropped 3 bases and J dropped 7; count of bases not matched to a gene: 8. The CDR3 has 15 amino acids. In DNA form, the CDR3 reads TGTGCCACCAGTGATCCCCGACAGGGGACGAATACGCAGTATTTT. It is translated as CATSDPRQGTNTQYF.

The chain has TRBV5-8 and TRBJ2-1; D perhaps matches TRBD2 (6 bases). This CDR3 is 14 amino acids long. CDR1 is SGHTS, CDR2 YDEGEE, per germline. The V end lost 2 bases, the J end lost 3 bases, and 9 bases lay between the germline ends. The CDR3: CASSLRDFYNEQFF. CDR3 DNA: TGTGCCAGCAGCTTACGGGACTTCTACAATGAGCAGTTCTTC.

This chain connects TRBV6-5 to TRBJ2-2, with D possibly being TRBD2 (6 bases). CDR1 and CDR2 (germline): MNHEY, SVGAGI. Trimming removed 0 bases from V and 7 bases from J, with 12 bases in between. CDR3 length: 15 amino acids. The CDR3 DNA is TGTGCCAGCAGTTACTCGAGACTCGGGGGCGGGGAGCTGTTTTTT. It translates to CASSYSRLGGGELFF.

In DNA form, the CDR3 reads TGCGCCAGCAGCCAAGATGGCCGGGGGGGAAACATTCAGTACTTC. It specifies CASSQDGRGGNIQYF. The V and J genes are TRBV4-3 and TRBJ2-4, with 8 bases identical to TRBD2. The CDR3 is made up of 15 amino acids. In germline, CDR1 is LGHNA, CDR2 YSLEER. Trimming at V came to 0 bases and at J to 6 bases, leaving 4 bases not matched to a gene.

The chain is built from TRBV7-3 and TRBJ2-1, with D possibly being TRBD2 (6 bases). V lost 0 bases to trimming and J lost 7 bases, with 16 bases between them. CDR1 SGHTA and CDR2 FQGTGA come from the germline V gene. This CDR3 contains 16 residues. The CDR3: CASSLTFGGSFNEQFF. As DNA, the CDR3 is TGTGCCAGCAGCTTAACGTTTGGAGGGTCTTTTAATGAGCAGTTCTTC.

The chain recombines TRBV28 with TRBJ2-5, with 9 nucleotides matching TRBD2. CDR3 length: 15 residues. V dropped 4 bases and J dropped 5; count of bases not matched to a gene: 8. Germline lookup yields CDR1 MDHEN and CDR2 SYDVKM. This chain's CDR3 is CASSSPGLASETQYF. The DNA for the CDR3 is TGTGCCAGCAGTTCTCCGGGACTAGCTTCCGAGACCCAGTACTTC.

The chain couples TRBV4-2 to TRBJ2-5; perhaps TRBD2 as D (7 bases). Looked up from germline, CDR1 is LGHNA and CDR2 is YNFKEQ. The ends were cut back, 1 base at V and 5 bases at J, with 17 bases in the middle. The CDR3 sequence is 16 residues long. The CDR3 region is CASSQGSGGFGETQYF. DNA for the CDR3: TGTGCCAGCAGCCAAGGCTCGGGGGGCTTTGGTGAGACCCAGTACTTC.